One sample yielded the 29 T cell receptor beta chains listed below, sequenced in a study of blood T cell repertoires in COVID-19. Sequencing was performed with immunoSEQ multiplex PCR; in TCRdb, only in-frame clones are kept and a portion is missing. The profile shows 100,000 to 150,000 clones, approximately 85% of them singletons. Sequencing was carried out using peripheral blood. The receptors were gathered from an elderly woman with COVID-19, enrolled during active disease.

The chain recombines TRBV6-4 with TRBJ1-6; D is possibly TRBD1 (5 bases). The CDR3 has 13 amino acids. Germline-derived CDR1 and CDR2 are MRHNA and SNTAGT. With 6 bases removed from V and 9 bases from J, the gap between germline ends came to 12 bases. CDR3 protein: CASRETVTSPLHF. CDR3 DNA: TGTGCCAGCAGGGAGACAGTAACTTCACCCCTCCACTTT.

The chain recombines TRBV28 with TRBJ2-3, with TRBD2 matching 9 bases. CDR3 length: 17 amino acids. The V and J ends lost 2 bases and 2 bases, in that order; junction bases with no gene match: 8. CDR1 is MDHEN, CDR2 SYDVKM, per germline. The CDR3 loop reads CASSLESSGDYTDTQYF. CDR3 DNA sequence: TGTGCCAGCAGTTTAGAGTCTAGCGGGGACTACACAGATACGCAGTATTTT.

The DNA of the CDR3 is TGTGCCAGCAGCAGGGGGCATAGTTACGAGCAGTACTTC. Its translation is CASSRGHSYEQYF. The V call is TRBV9, the J call TRBJ2-7; 7 bases align to TRBD1. CDR3 length equals 13 residues. Losses at the gene ends were 4 bases for V and 4 bases for J; bases not matched to a gene: 5. Germline assignment: CDR1 SGDLS and CDR2 YYNGEE.

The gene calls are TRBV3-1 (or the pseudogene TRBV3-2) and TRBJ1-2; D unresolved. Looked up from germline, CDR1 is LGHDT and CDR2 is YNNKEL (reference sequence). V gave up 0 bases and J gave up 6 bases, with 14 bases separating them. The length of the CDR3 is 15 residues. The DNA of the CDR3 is TGTGCCAGCAGCCAAGAGGGCCTCGGGGTGCATGGCTACACCTTC. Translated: CASSQEGLGVHGYTF.

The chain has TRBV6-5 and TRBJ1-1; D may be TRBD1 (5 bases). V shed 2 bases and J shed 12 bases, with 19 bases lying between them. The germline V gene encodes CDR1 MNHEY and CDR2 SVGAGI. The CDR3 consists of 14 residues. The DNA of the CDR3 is TGTGCCAGCAGTTACCTTAAGTCGTTCAGGGAAACTTTCTTT. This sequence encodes CASSYLKSFRETFF.

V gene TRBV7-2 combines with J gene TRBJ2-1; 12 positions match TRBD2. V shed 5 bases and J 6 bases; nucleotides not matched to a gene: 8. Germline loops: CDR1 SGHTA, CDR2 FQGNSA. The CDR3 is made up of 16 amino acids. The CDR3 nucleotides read TGTGCCAGCAGCGCTGGGGGACTAGCGGGCATCAATGAGCAGTTCTTC. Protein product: CASSAGGLAGINEQFF.

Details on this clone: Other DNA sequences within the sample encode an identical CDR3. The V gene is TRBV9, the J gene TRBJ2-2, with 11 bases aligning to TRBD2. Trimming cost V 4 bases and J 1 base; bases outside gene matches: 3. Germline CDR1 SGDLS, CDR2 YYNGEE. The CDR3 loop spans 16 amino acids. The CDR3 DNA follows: TGTGCCAGCAGCACGGGGACTAGCGGGAACACCGGGGAGCTGTTTTTT. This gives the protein CASSTGTSGNTGELFF.

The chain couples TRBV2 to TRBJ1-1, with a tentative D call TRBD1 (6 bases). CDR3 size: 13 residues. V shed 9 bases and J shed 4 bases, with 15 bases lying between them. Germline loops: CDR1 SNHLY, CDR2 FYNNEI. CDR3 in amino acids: CASTGFLSTEAFF. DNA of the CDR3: TGTGCCAGTACAGGGTTTCTTAGCACTGAAGCTTTCTTT.

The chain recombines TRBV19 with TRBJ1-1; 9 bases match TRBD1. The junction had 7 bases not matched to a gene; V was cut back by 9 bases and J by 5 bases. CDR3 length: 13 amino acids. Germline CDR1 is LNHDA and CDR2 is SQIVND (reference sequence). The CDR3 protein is CASSDRGRTEAFF. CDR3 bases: TGTGCCAGCTCGGACAGGGGAAGGACTGAAGCTTTCTTT. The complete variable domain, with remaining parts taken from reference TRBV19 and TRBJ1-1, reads DGGITQSPKYLFRKEGQNVTLSCEQNLNHDAMYWYRQDPGQGLRLIYYSQIVNDFQKGDIAEGYSVSREKKESFPLTVTSAQKNPTAFYLCASSDRGRTEAFFGQGTRLTVV.

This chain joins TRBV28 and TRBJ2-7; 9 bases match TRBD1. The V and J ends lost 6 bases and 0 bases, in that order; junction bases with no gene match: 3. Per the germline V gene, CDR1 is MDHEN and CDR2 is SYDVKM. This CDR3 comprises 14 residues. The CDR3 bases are TGTGCCAGCAGGACGACAGGGGGCTCCTACGAGCAGTACTTC. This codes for CASRTTGGSYEQYF.

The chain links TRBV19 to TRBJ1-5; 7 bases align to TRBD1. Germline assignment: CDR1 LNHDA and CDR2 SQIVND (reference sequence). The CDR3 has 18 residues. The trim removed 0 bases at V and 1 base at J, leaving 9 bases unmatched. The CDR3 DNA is TGTGCCAGTAGTATAGATCGTCGACAGGGTGGGAGCAATCAGCCCCAGCATTTT. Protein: CASSIDRRQGGSNQPQHF.

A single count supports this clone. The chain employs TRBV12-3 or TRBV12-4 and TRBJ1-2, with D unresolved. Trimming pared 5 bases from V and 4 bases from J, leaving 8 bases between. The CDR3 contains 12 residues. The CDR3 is CASSRRSYGYTF. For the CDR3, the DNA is TGTGCCAGCAGTAGGCGGAGCTATGGCTACACCTTC.

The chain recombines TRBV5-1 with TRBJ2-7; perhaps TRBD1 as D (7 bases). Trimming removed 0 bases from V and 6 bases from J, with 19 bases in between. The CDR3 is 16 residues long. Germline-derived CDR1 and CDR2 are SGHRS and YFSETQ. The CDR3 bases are TGCGCCAGCAGCTTGGATGGAGGGGGCGCCCCCAGCGAGCAGTACTTC. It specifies CASSLDGGGAPSEQYF.

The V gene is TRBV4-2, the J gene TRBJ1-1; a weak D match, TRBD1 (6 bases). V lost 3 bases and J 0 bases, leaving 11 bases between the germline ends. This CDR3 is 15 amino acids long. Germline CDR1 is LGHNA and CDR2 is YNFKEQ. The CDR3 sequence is CASSQETGMNTEAFF. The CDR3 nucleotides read TGTGCCAGCAGCCAGGAAACAGGGATGAACACTGAAGCTTTCTTT.

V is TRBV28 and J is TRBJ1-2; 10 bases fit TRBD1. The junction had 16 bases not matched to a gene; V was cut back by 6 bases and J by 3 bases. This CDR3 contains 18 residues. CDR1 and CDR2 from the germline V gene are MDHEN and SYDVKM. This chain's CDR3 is CASSWGRQGADAYYGYTF. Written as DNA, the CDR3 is TGTGCCAGCAGCTGGGGCCGACAGGGGGCGGACGCTTACTATGGCTACACCTTC.

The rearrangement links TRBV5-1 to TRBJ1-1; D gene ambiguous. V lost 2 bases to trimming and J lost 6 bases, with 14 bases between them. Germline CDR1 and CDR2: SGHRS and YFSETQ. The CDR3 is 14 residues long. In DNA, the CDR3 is TGCGCCAGCAGCTTCACCCCTGAGCACGCTGAAGCTTTCTTT. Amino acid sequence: CASSFTPEHAEAFF.

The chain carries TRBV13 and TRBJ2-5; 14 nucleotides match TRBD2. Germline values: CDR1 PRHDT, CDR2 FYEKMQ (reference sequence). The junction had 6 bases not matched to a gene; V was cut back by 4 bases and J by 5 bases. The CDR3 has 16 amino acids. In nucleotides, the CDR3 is TGTGCCAGCAGCTCTCGACGGACTAGCGGGGGGGAGACCCAGTACTTC. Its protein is CASSSRRTSGGETQYF.

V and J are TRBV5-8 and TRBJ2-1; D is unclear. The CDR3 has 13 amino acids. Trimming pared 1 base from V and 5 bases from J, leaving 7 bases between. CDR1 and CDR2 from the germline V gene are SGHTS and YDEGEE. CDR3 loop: CASSLYRDNEQFF. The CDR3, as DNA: TGTGCCAGCAGCTTGTATCGGGACAATGAGCAGTTCTTC.

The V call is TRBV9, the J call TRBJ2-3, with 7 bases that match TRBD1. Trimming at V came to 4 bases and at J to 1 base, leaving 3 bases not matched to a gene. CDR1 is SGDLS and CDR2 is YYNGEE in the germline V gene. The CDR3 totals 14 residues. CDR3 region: CASSSGQRTDTQYF. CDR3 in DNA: TGTGCCAGCAGCTCGGGACAGCGCACAGATACGCAGTATTTT.

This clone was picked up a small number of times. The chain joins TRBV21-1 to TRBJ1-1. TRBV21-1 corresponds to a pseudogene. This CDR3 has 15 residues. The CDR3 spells CASSKGRGSNTEAFF. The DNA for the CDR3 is TGTGCCAGCAGCAAAGGCCGGGGGTCGAACACTGAAGCTTTCTTT.

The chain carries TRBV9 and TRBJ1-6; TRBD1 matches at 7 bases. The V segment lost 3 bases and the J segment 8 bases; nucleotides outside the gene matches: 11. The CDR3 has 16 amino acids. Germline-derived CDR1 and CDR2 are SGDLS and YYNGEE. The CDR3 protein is CASSGGPGQYDSPLHF. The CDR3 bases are TGTGCCAGCAGCGGTGGACCGGGACAGTACGATTCACCCCTCCACTTT.

Here the CDR3 reads CASSSGTRRHEQFF. The DNA for the CDR3 is TGTGCCAGCAGCTCCGGGACTAGGCGGCATGAGCAGTTCTTC. V and J are TRBV5-4 and TRBJ2-1; 8 bases line up with TRBD2. The germline CDR1 and CDR2 sequences are SGHNT and YYREEE (reference sequence). The CDR3 runs to 14 residues. The ends lost 3 bases at V and 8 bases at J; junction bases unmatched: 7.

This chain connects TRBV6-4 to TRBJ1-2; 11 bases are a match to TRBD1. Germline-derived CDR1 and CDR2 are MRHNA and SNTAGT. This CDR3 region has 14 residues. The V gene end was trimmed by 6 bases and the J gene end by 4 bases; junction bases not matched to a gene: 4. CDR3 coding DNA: TGTGCCAGCAGAGGACAGGGGGCAGCCTATGGCTACACCTTC. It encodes CASRGQGAAYGYTF.

The CDR3 DNA sequence: TGTGCCAGCAGCCAAGACAGGGGGGCCACTGAAGCTTTCTTT. It yields the protein CASSQDRGATEAFF. The chain joins TRBV6-6 to TRBJ1-1; the match to TRBD1 covers 9 bases. CDR1 and CDR2 (germline): MNHNY, SVGAGI (reference sequence). Trimming removed 6 bases from V and 4 bases from J; junction bases left unmatched: 6. CDR3 size: 14 residues.

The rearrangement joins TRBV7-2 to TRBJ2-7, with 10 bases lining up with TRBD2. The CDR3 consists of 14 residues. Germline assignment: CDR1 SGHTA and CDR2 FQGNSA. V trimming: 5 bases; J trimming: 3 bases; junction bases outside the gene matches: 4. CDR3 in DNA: TGTGCCAGCAGCATGGGGACTAGCGTCTACGAGCAGTACTTC. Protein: CASSMGTSVYEQYF.

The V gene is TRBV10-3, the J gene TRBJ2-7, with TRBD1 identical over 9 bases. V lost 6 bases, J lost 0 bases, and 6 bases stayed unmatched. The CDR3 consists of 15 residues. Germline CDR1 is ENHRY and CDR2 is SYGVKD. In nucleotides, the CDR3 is TGTGCCATCAGCTACGGGACAGGGAGCTCCTACGAGCAGTACTTC. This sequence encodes CAISYGTGSSYEQYF.

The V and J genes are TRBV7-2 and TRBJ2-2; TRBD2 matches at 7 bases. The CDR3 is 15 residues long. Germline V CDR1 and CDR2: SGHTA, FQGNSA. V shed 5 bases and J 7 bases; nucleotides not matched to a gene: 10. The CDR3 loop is CASSPPGLGNGELFF. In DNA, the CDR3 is TGTGCCAGCAGCCCGCCAGGACTAGGGAACGGGGAGCTGTTTTTT.

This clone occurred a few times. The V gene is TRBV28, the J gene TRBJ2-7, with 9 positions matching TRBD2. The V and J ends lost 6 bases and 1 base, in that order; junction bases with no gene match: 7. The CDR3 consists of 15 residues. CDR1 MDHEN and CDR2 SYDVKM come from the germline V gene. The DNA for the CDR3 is TGTGCCAGCAGGAGTCTAGCGGGGTTGTCCTACGAGCAGTACTTC. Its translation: CASRSLAGLSYEQYF.

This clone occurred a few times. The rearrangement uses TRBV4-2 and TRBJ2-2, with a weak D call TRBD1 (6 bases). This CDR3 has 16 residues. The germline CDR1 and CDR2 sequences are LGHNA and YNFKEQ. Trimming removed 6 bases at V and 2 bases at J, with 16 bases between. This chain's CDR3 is CASSQIPGANTGELFF. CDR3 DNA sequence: TGTGCCAGCAGTCAAATCCCAGGGGCCAACACCGGGGAGCTGTTTTTT.